Listed below are T cell receptor beta chains from one sample, sequenced in a study of blood T cell repertoires in COVID-19. The repertoire was sequenced with immunoSEQ multiplex PCR; TCRdb's copy has only in-frame clones and lacks some. The sample has 300,000 to 500,000 clones, 88% seen once. Specimen: PBMCs or T cells enriched from blood (not recorded which). These receptors came from a woman aged 30 to 39 with acute COVID-19. Both conserved end residues are part of each CDR3. The D gene is left open where the match is weak. Clone size is not always given. Where it is, it says once, few, many or a class for expanded clones.

V gene	clone size	J gene	D gene	CDR3 protein	CDR3 DNA
TRBV9	NA	TRBJ1-2	NA	CASSPIPGNYGYTF	TGTGCCAGCAGCCCCATTCCAGGGAACTATGGCTACACCTTC
TRBV11-2	NA	TRBJ1-5	NA	CASSLEFGGNQPQHF	TGTGCCAGCAGCTTAGAGTTCGGAGGCAATCAGCCCCAGCATTTT
TRBV7-2	NA	TRBJ1-1	NA	CASSLEVVGATEAFF	TGTGCCAGCAGCTTAGAGGTAGTAGGGGCCACTGAAGCTTTCTTT
TRBV9	NA	TRBJ1-6	NA	CASSVGYRGESPLHF	TGTGCCAGCAGCGTAGGATACCGGGGGGAATCACCCCTCCACTTT
TRBV7-2	NA	TRBJ2-5	NA	CASTLLRQFDETQYF	TGTGCCAGCACCTTATTAAGACAGTTTGATGAGACCCAGTACTTC
TRBV28	NA	TRBJ1-2	TRBD1	CASSLDRANYGYTF	TGTGCCAGCAGCTTGGACAGGGCTAACTATGGCTACACCTTC
TRBV20-1	NA	TRBJ2-7	NA	CSASSQSFHEQYF	TGCAGTGCTAGTAGTCAGTCGTTCCACGAGCAGTACTTC
TRBV19	NA	TRBJ1-3	NA	CASRQGGNTIYF	TGTGCCAGTAGACAGGGTGGAAACACCATATATTTT
TRBV28	NA	TRBJ2-1	NA	CASSFAGTDREFF	TGTGCCAGCAGTTTCGCCGGGACTGATAGAGAGTTCTTC
TRBV7-3	once	TRBJ1-2	TRBD1	CASSPGTGMAYTF	TGTGCCAGCAGCCCCGGGACAGGGATGGCCTACACCTTC
TRBV7-3	NA	TRBJ1-3	NA	CASSLMPVGNTIYF	TGTGCCAGCAGCTTGATGCCAGTAGGAAACACCATATATTTT
TRBV7-9	NA	TRBJ1-1	NA	CASSPGGGRVLGTEAFF	TGTGCCAGCAGCCCTGGGGGGGGGCGCGTTTTGGGCACTGAAGCTTTCTTT
TRBV24-1	NA	TRBJ1-6	NA	CATSDTGSPLHF	TGTGCCACCAGTGATACGGGTTCACCCCTCCACTTT
TRBV7-2	NA	TRBJ2-3	TRBD2	CASSLSGTSGGPLQYF	TGTGCCAGCAGCCTCTCCGGGACTAGCGGGGGGCCCCTTCAATATTTT
TRBV29-1	NA	TRBJ1-1	NA	CSVDRGTEAFF	TGCAGCGTTGACAGGGGCACTGAAGCTTTCTTT
TRBV24-1	NA	TRBJ1-2	NA	CATSEQDRYYGYTF	TGTGCCACCAGTGAACAGGACAGATACTATGGCTACACCTTC
TRBV27	NA	TRBJ1-2	NA	CASSSRGQGYGYTF	TGTGCCAGCAGTTCCAGGGGCCAGGGCTATGGCTACACCTTC
TRBV4-3	few	TRBJ1-3	NA	CASSQEDQTGDTIYF	TGCGCCAGCAGCCAAGAGGACCAGACGGGGGACACCATATATTTT